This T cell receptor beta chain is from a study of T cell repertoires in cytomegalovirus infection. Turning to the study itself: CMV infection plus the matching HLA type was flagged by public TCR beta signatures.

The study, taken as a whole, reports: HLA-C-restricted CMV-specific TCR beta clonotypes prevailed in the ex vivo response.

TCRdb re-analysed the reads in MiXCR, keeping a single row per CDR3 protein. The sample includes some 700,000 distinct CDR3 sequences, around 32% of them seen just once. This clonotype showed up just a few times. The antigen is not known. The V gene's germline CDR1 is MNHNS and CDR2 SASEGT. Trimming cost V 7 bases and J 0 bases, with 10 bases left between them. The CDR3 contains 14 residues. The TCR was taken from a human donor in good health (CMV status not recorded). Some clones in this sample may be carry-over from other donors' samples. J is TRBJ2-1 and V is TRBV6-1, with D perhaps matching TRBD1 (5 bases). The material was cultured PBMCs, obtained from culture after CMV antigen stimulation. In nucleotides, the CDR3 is TGTGCCAGCAACAAGGGGCCCTCCTACAATGAGCAGTTCTTC. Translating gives CASNKGPSYNEQFF.